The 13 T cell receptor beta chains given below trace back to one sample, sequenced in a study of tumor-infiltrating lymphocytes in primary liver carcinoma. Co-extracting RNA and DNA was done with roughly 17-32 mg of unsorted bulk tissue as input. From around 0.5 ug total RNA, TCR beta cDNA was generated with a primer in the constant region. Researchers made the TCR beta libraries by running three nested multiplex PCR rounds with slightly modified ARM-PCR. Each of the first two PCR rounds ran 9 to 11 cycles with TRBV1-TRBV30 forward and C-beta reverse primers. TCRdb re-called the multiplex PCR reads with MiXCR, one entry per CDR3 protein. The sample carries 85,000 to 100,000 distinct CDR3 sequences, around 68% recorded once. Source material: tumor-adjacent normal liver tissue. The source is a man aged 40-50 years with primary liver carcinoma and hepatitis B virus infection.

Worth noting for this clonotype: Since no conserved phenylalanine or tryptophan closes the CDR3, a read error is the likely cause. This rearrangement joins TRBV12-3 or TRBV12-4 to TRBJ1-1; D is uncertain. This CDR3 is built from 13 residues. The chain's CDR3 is CASGLLSLGEAFI. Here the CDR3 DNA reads TGTGCCAGCGGTTTATTAAGCCTAGGGGAAGCTTTCATT.

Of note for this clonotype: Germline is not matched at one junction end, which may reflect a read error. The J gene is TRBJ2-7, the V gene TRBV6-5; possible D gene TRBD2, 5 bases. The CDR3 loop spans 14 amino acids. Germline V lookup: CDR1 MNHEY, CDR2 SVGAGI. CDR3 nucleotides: TGTGTCAGCAGTTACAAGGAGGCCACCTACGAGCAGTACTTC. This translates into CVSSYKEATYEQYF.

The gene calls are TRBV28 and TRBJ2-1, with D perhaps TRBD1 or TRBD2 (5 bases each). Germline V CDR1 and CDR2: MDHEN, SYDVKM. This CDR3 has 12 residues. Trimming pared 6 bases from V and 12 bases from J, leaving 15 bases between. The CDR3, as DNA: TGTGCCAGCAGGGCAACGGGGACGGGGCAGTTCTTC. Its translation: CASRATGTGQFF.

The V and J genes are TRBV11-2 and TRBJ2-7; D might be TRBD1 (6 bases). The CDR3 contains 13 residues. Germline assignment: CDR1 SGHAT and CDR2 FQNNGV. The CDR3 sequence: CLSSSNRAGEQYF. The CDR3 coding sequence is TGTCTCAGCAGCTCTAACAGGGCAGGCGAGCAGTACTTC.

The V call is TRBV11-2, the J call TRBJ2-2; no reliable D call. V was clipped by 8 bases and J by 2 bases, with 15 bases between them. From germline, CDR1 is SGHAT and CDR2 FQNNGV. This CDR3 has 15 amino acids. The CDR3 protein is CASCVPIQNTGELFF. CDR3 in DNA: TGTGCCAGCTGCGTACCCATCCAAAACACCGGGGAGCTGTTTTTT.

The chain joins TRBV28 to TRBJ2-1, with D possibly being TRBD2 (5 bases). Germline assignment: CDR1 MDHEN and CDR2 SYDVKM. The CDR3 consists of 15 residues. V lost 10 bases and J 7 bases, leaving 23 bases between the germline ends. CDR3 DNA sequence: TGTGCCATCACCTATACGGGGAAGAGAGGGAATGAGCAGTTCTTC. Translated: CAITYTGKRGNEQFF.

CDR3: CADSYGTVPSSYNEQFF. Written as DNA, the CDR3 is TGTGCCGACAGTTACGGGACTGTCCCTAGCTCCTACAATGAGCAGTTCTTC. This chain joins TRBV6-6 and TRBJ2-1; D possibly corresponds to TRBD2 (6 bases). Germline V lookup: CDR1 MNHNY, CDR2 SVGAGI (reference sequence). V dropped 11 bases and J dropped 0 bases, with 23 bases sitting between them. The CDR3 consists of 17 residues.

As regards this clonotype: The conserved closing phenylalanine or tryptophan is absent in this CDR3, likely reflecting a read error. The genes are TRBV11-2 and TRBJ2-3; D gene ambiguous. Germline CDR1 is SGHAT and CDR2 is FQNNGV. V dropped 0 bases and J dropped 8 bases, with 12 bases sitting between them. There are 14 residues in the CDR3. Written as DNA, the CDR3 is TGTGCCAGCAGCTTAGAAAGAGGCACATGTACGCAGTATCTT. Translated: CASSLERGTCTQYL.

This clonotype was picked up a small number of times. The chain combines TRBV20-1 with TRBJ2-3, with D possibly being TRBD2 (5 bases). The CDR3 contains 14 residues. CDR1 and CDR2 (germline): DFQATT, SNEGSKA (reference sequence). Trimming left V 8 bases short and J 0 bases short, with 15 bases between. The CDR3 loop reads CSIPGDSSTDTQYF. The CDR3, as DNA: TGCAGTATCCCCGGGGATTCGAGCACAGATACGCAGTATTTT.

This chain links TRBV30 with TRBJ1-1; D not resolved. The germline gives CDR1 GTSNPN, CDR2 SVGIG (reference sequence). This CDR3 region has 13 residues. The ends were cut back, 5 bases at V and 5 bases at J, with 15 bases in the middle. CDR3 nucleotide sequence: TGTGCCTGGGGTGCGGATAGGAGGACTGAAGCTTTCTTT. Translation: CAWGADRRTEAFF.

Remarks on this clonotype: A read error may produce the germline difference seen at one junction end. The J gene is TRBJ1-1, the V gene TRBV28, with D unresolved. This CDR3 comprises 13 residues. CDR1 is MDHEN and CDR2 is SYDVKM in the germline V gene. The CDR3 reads CASSPSANTETFF. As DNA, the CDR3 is TGTGCCAGCAGCCCCTCGGCTAACACTGAAACTTTCTTT.

CDR3 region: CASFGSRGRGTEAFF. The CDR3 region has the DNA TGTGCCAGCTTTGGCTCTAGGGGCAGGGGAACTGAAGCTTTCTTT. This chain joins TRBV28 and TRBJ1-1, with D perhaps matching TRBD1 (6 bases). The V and J ends lost 8 bases and 5 bases respectively, with 21 bases between them. The CDR3 is 15 residues long. CDR1 is MDHEN and CDR2 is SYDVKM in the germline V gene.

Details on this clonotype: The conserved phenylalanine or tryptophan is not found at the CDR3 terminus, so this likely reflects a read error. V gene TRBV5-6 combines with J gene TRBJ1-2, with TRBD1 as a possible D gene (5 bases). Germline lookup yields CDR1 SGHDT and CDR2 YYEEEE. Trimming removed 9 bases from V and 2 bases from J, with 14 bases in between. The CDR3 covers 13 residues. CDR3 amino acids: CATRPGQNYGYTL. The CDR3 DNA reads TGTGCCACCAGGCCGGGGCAGAACTATGGCTACACCTTA.